Below, 30 T cell receptor beta chains from the same sample are listed, as sequenced in a study of neoadjuvant anti-PD-1 for oral cavity cancer. The time point is: after neoadjuvant nivolumab, at surgical resection. Assay used: immunoSEQ multiplex PCR; TCRdb lists only in-frame clones, some missing. Here the sample spans approximately 68,000 clones, roughly nine tenths being singletons. Sample: PBMCs, taken after nivolumab (anti-PD-1) treatment. The origin of the receptors is a person between 35 and 79 years old with oral cavity squamous cell carcinoma.

This chain joins TRBV13 and TRBJ1-1; D may be TRBD1 (6 bases). Germline V gives CDR1 PRHDT, CDR2 FYEKMQ (reference sequence). V was shortened by 1 base and J by 3 bases, with 24 bases between the two germline ends. The CDR3 has 19 amino acids. DNA of the CDR3: TGTGCCAGCAGCTTAGCTTATCCGCAGGGGCCTTGGAGGGACACTGAAGCTTTCTTT. Its translation: CASSLAYPQGPWRDTEAFF.

V is TRBV4-1 and J is TRBJ1-5; D call uncertain. Per the germline V gene, CDR1 is MGHRA and CDR2 is YSYEKL. V was shortened by 1 base and J by 0 bases, with 13 bases between the two germline ends. The CDR3 length is 17 residues. The CDR3 here is CASSQVPHGYSNQPQHF. The CDR3 region has the DNA TGCGCCAGCAGCCAAGTACCCCACGGGTATAGCAATCAGCCCCAGCATTTT.

The rearrangement links TRBV5-1 to TRBJ2-3; D is unclear. The germline V gene encodes CDR1 SGHRS and CDR2 YFSETQ. The CDR3 consists of 15 residues. V lost 4 bases and J lost 0, with 12 bases in between. As DNA, the CDR3 is TGCGCCAGCAGCGAGAGGACCTTCAGCACAGATACGCAGTATTTT. Its protein is CASSERTFSTDTQYF.

The chain uses TRBV29-1 and TRBJ2-7; D gene unclear. V gave up 1 base and J gave up 0 bases, with 4 bases separating them. Looked up from germline, CDR1 is SQVTM and CDR2 is ANQGSEA. The CDR3 is 12 amino acids. For the CDR3, the DNA is TGCAGCGTTGAAGCTAGCTCCTACGAGCAGTACTTC. Its translation is CSVEASSYEQYF.

This clone showed up just once. The rearrangement links TRBV7-9 to TRBJ2-7; 12 positions match TRBD1. This CDR3 region has 15 residues. The V gene end was trimmed by 4 bases and the J gene end by 5 bases; junction bases not matched to a gene: 6. CDR1 and CDR2 (germline): SEHNR, FQNEAQ (reference sequence). CDR3 nucleotide sequence: TGTGCCAGCAGCTACTTGGGACAGGGGGCCCACGAGCAGTACTTC. Its protein is CASSYLGQGAHEQYF.

The gene calls are TRBV5-1 and TRBJ2-2; D not resolved. Germline values: CDR1 SGHRS, CDR2 YFSETQ. This CDR3 has 15 residues. V gave up 2 bases and J gave up 0 bases, with 8 bases separating them. The CDR3 DNA sequence: TGCGCCAGCAGCTTCGAGCCCTCGAACACCGGGGAGCTGTTTTTT. Protein: CASSFEPSNTGELFF. The full variable domain, completed using reference TRBV5-1 and TRBJ2-2, is KAGVTQTPRYLIKTRGQQVTLSCSPISGHRSVSWYQQTPGQGLQFLFEYFSETQRNKGNFPGRFSGRQFSNSRSEMNVSTLELGDSALYLCASSFEPSNTGELFFGEGSRLTVL.

The chain uses TRBV4-1 and TRBJ2-2, with D unresolved. CDR3 length: 13 amino acids. Trimming shortened V by 1 base and J by 9 bases, and 9 bases separated the two germline ends. Germline V gene sequence: CDR1 MGHRA, CDR2 YSYEKL. In DNA, the CDR3 is TGCGCCAGCAGCCAAGTTGGGGTCCGGGAGCTGTTTTTT. Translation gives CASSQVGVRELFF.

The chain is built from TRBV29-1 and TRBJ1-3, with a tentative D call TRBD1 (6 bases). The V gene's germline CDR1 is SQVTM and CDR2 ANQGSEA. V lost 6 bases to trimming and J lost 6 bases, with 12 bases between them. CDR3 size: 12 residues. CDR3 region: CSVEGVTNTIYF. The CDR3 bases are TGCAGCGTAGAGGGGGTCACAAACACCATATATTTT.

CDR3 DNA: TGTGCCAGCAGCAAAGTGGGTACTCCCACAGATACGCAGTATTTT. It codes for CASSKVGTPTDTQYF. The V gene is TRBV21-1, the J gene TRBJ2-3. TRBV21-1 corresponds to a pseudogene. CDR3 length equals 15 residues.

The chain has TRBV6-6 and TRBJ1-2; D remains unclear. This CDR3 is 12 amino acids long. From germline, CDR1 is MNHNY and CDR2 SVGAGI (reference sequence). V was clipped by 5 bases and J by 5 bases, with 9 bases between them. CDR3 sequence reads: CASSQLGYGYTF. The CDR3 DNA reads as TGTGCCAGCAGTCAACTTGGATATGGCTACACCTTC.

This clone was counted a single time. The V and J genes are TRBV11-1 and TRBJ2-1; 9 bases are a match to TRBD2. The ends lost 7 bases at V and 0 bases at J; junction bases unmatched: 4. The V gene's germline CDR1 is SGHAT and CDR2 FQDESV (reference sequence). The CDR3 spans 15 residues. The CDR3: CASTPAGGSYNEQFF. The CDR3, as DNA: TGTGCCAGCACCCCAGCGGGAGGCTCCTACAATGAGCAGTTCTTC.

This clone has more than one count but fewer than ten. This chain links TRBV18 with TRBJ1-5; D is perhaps TRBD1 (6 bases). V lost 1 base and J lost 6, with 10 bases in between. The V gene's germline CDR1 is KGHSH and CDR2 LQKENI. The CDR3 covers 14 residues. The CDR3 sequence: CASSPLGGRQPQHF. The DNA for the CDR3 is TGTGCCAGCTCACCACTTGGGGGGCGTCAGCCCCAGCATTTT.

This chain joins TRBV6-1 and TRBJ1-6; no definite D call. Germline V CDR1 and CDR2: MNHNS, SASEGT. Between the trimmed V and J ends, which lost 2 bases and 9 bases, there was a span of 8 bases. This CDR3 comprises 13 residues. This chain's CDR3 is CASSEISPSPLHF. The CDR3 DNA is TGTGCCAGCAGTGAAATTAGCCCTTCACCCCTCCACTTT.

The sample holds one count of this clone. This chain connects TRBV6-1 to TRBJ2-3; maybe TRBD2 (6 bases). CDR1 and CDR2 (germline): MNHNS, SASEGT. The CDR3 extends over 14 amino acids. V lost 7 bases and J 0 bases, leaving 11 bases between the germline ends. CDR3 sequence reads: CASTEGWSTDTQYF. The CDR3 nucleotides are TGTGCCAGCACGGAGGGGTGGAGCACAGATACGCAGTATTTT.

The genes are TRBV5-5 and TRBJ2-7; the D is unclear. V was cut by 2 bases and J by 3 bases, with 12 bases left in between. Germline assignment: CDR1 SGHKS and CDR2 YYEKEE (reference sequence). This CDR3 has 14 amino acids. CDR3 amino acids: CASSFGSKGYEQYF. Written as DNA, the CDR3 is TGTGCCAGCAGCTTTGGTTCAAAGGGCTACGAGCAGTACTTC.

The chain uses TRBV5-1 and TRBJ2-7, with a weak D call TRBD2 (5 bases). Trimming took off 3 bases at V and 5 bases at J, with 18 bases between the two ends. The CDR3 totals 15 residues. CDR1 and CDR2 from the germline V gene are SGHRS and YFSETQ. The DNA of the CDR3 is TGCGCCAGCAGCTCGAGGCGGGCAGGTCGCAACGAGCAGTACTTC. Protein product: CASSSRRAGRNEQYF.

The CDR3 region has the DNA TGCGCCAGCAGCTTGAATGGTCCCCGCGTCTCTGGGGCCAACGTCCTGACTTTC. This sequence encodes CASSLNGPRVSGANVLTF. This chain links TRBV5-1 with TRBJ2-6; D call uncertain. Germline assignment: CDR1 SGHRS and CDR2 YFSETQ. V lost 1 base to trimming and J lost 0 bases, with 14 bases between them. The CDR3 is made up of 18 amino acids.

J is TRBJ1-2 and V is TRBV27; weak D call: TRBD1 (5 bases). Germline assignment: CDR1 MNHEY and CDR2 SMNVEV (reference sequence). The V gene lost 2 bases and the J gene lost 5 bases, with 15 bases spanning the gap. This CDR3 is 15 amino acids long. DNA of the CDR3: TGTGCCAGCAGTTTAAAAGGGGCTGGTGGGTATGGCTACACCTTC. It encodes CASSLKGAGGYGYTF.

The genes are TRBV27 and TRBJ1-5; 9 bases are a match to TRBD1. This CDR3 region has 16 residues. V was pared by 3 bases and J by 3 bases, with 6 bases of the junction left unmatched. Germline loops: CDR1 MNHEY, CDR2 SMNVEV (reference sequence). CDR3 bases: TGTGCCAGCAGTTTTGCAGGACAGGGGAACAATCAGCCCCAGCATTTT. Amino acid sequence: CASSFAGQGNNQPQHF.

This clone was seen a few times. The rearrangement links TRBV29-1 to TRBJ1-2; possible D gene TRBD1, 5 bases. Germline CDR1 reads SQVTM; CDR2 reads ANQGSEA. The germline V and J ends were trimmed by 7 bases and 3 bases, with 15 bases remaining between them. This CDR3 spans 13 amino acids. CDR3 in DNA: TGCAGCGCCAAGCGGGGAGGGGACTATGGCTACACCTTC. This translates into CSAKRGGDYGYTF.

Written as DNA, the CDR3 is TGCAGTGCTGCCCTCAATGAGCAGTTCTTC. Its translation: CSAALNEQFF. The chain joins TRBV20-1 to TRBJ2-1, with D unclear. CDR3 length equals 10 residues. V was trimmed by 5 bases and J by 6 bases, leaving 5 bases between them. CDR1 DFQATT and CDR2 SNEGSKA come from the germline V gene (reference sequence).

The V gene is TRBV29-1, the J gene TRBJ1-2; D remains ambiguous. CDR3 length: 10 amino acids. From germline, CDR1 is SQVTM and CDR2 ANQGSEA. V was pared by 5 bases and J by 8 bases, with 9 bases between. The chain's CDR3 is CSVYGNGYTF. The CDR3 DNA is TGCAGCGTTTACGGAAACGGCTACACCTTC.

The rearrangement uses TRBV19 and TRBJ2-2; D gene uncertain. Per the germline V gene, CDR1 is LNHDA and CDR2 is SQIVND (reference sequence). CDR3 length: 15 residues. Trimming removed 0 bases from V and 7 bases from J, with 12 bases in between. CDR3: CASSIEIPRVGELFF. As DNA, the CDR3 is TGTGCCAGTAGTATAGAAATCCCCAGAGTCGGGGAGCTGTTTTTT.

This sequence joins TRBV5-4 and TRBJ2-7; D is perhaps TRBD2 (6 bases). V lost 4 bases, J lost 2 bases, and 28 bases lay in between. The V gene's germline CDR1 is SGHNT and CDR2 YYREEE (reference sequence). The CDR3 runs to 19 residues. In DNA, the CDR3 is TGTGCCAGCAGCGGACCAGGGTGGCGGGGTTCTCGCGGCACCTACGAGCAGTACTTC. This codes for CASSGPGWRGSRGTYEQYF.

The V and J genes are TRBV5-1 and TRBJ2-1, with D unclear. V was cut by 0 bases and J by 9 bases, with 10 bases left in between. CDR3 length equals 13 residues. Germline CDR1 reads SGHRS; CDR2 reads YFSETQ. In DNA, the CDR3 is TGCGCCAGCAGCTTGGACAGAGCCCGTGAGCAGTTCTTC. Amino acid sequence: CASSLDRAREQFF.

The rearrangement joins TRBV2 to TRBJ1-4; D gene unclear. V was shortened by 3 bases and J by 5 bases, with 19 bases between the two germline ends. CDR1 and CDR2 from the germline V gene are SNHLY and FYNNEI. The CDR3 has 17 residues. The CDR3 bases are TGTGCCAGCAGTGAGGAACATTTAGTACGAGTCAATGAAAAACTGTTTTTT. Translating gives CASSEEHLVRVNEKLFF.

The chain joins TRBV25-1 to TRBJ2-4; D might be TRBD1 (6 bases). The CDR3 loop spans 14 amino acids. Per germline, CDR1 MGHDK and CDR2 SYGVNS. V was clipped by 4 bases and J by 9 bases, with 16 bases between them. DNA for the CDR3: TGTGCCAGCAGTGGAACAGGGTCTGTCGCCATTCAGTACTTC. This gives the protein CASSGTGSVAIQYF.

The V call is TRBV27, the J call TRBJ1-2; D is possibly TRBD1 (6 bases). From germline, CDR1 is MNHEY and CDR2 SMNVEV (reference sequence). CDR3 length: 16 amino acids. V was pared by 4 bases and J by 8 bases, with 23 bases between. Here the CDR3 DNA reads TGTGCCAGCAGTTCATTGGGGAACCGGGACAAGGGGGGCTACACCTTC. The encoded protein is CASSSLGNRDKGGYTF.

The chain uses TRBV28 and TRBJ1-1; D call uncertain. Germline V gene data show CDR1 as MDHEN and CDR2 as SYDVKM. V lost 6 bases to trimming and J lost 1 base, with 9 bases between them. The CDR3 spans 13 residues. As DNA, the CDR3 is TGTGCCAGCAGGGTCCAGTGGAACACTGAAGCTTTCTTT. Translation gives CASRVQWNTEAFF.

V and J are TRBV28 and TRBJ1-2, with D possibly being TRBD1 (5 bases). The CDR3 contains 13 residues. V was cut by 4 bases and J by 8 bases, with 14 bases left in between. CDR1 is MDHEN, CDR2 SYDVKM, per germline. Here the CDR3 DNA reads TGTGCCAGCAGTTCCCCGTCCCAGGGCGGCTACACCTTC. It codes for CASSSPSQGGYTF.